The 28 T cell receptor beta chains below all came from one sample that was sequenced in a study of T cell responses to AZD1222 COVID-19 vaccine. TCRdb keeps only in-frame clones here, not all; method: immunoSEQ multiplex PCR. The sample lists roughly 84,000 clones, 87% occurring once. Sequenced here: peripheral blood, sampled 28 days after the second AZD1222 dose. These receptors originate from an adult who received the AZD1222 COVID-19 vaccine.

The chain is built from TRBV15 and TRBJ1-5; 7 bases line up with TRBD1. The CDR3 is 16 residues long. J gave up 7 bases and V 0 bases, and 9 bases lay outside the gene matches. Looked up from germline, CDR1 is LNHNV and CDR2 is YYDKDF (reference sequence). CDR3 amino acids: CATSRDRGTGAQPQHF. The DNA for the CDR3 is TGTGCCACCAGCAGAGATCGGGGCACAGGGGCCCAGCCCCAGCATTTT.

The CDR3, as DNA: TGTGCCAGTAGTATTCGGCCGGGCTCCTACGAGCAGTACTTC. Encoded protein: CASSIRPGSYEQYF. The chain combines TRBV19 with TRBJ2-7; no firm D call. The V end lost 3 bases, the J end lost 0 bases, and 9 bases lay between the germline ends. CDR1 is LNHDA and CDR2 is SQIVND in the germline V gene (reference sequence). The CDR3 sequence is 14 residues long.

This clone was seen a few times. The CDR3 sequence is CASSVGLSDYYEQYF. The CDR3 region has the DNA TGTGCCAGCAGCGTAGGTCTGTCAGACTACTACGAGCAGTACTTC. The chain is built from TRBV9 and TRBJ2-7; D is possibly TRBD2 (5 bases). Germline lookup yields CDR1 SGDLS and CDR2 YYNGEE. The V gene lost 0 bases and the J gene lost 3 bases, with 13 bases spanning the gap. CDR3 length: 15 amino acids.

The chain carries TRBV6-5 and TRBJ1-3; D call uncertain. The CDR3 runs to 16 residues. Germline V gene data show CDR1 as MNHEY and CDR2 as SVGAGI. Trimming took off 0 bases at V and 3 bases at J, with 12 bases between the two ends. CDR3 protein: CASSYSPGRVGNTIYF. Here the CDR3 DNA reads TGTGCCAGCAGTTACTCCCCCGGGAGGGTTGGAAACACCATATATTTT.

The V and J genes are TRBV9 and TRBJ2-3, with 12 bases fitting TRBD2. This CDR3 comprises 18 residues. V was clipped by 0 bases and J by 4 bases; unmatched bases: 9. The germline V gene has CDR1 SGDLS and CDR2 YYNGEE. CDR3: CASSVGSSGGARSDTQYF. CDR3 sequence (DNA): TGTGCCAGCAGCGTAGGGTCTAGCGGGGGGGCCCGGTCAGATACGCAGTATTTT.

The V and J genes are TRBV10-3 and TRBJ1-1; weak D call: TRBD1 (6 bases). The ends were cut back, 3 bases at V and 8 bases at J, with 13 bases in the middle. The V gene's germline CDR1 is ENHRY and CDR2 SYGVKD. CDR3 length equals 13 residues. The CDR3 DNA is TGTGCCATCAGTGACAGACAGGATCGAGAAGCTTTCTTT. Translation gives CAISDRQDREAFF.

This clone was counted only a few times. The chain is built from TRBV28 and TRBJ1-5, with TRBD1 as a possible D gene (5 bases). Germline V gene data show CDR1 as MDHEN and CDR2 as SYDVKM. V was clipped by 3 bases and J by 5 bases, with 8 bases between them. The CDR3 consists of 13 residues. The CDR3: CASSLGEDQPQHF. CDR3 DNA sequence: TGTGCCAGCAGTTTGGGGGAAGATCAGCCCCAGCATTTT.

The chain couples TRBV2 to TRBJ2-2; 12 bases are shared with TRBD2. The germline V gene encodes CDR1 SNHLY and CDR2 FYNNEI. V dropped 7 bases and J dropped 2; count of bases not matched to a gene: 8. The CDR3 is 17 amino acids. The DNA for the CDR3 is TGTGCCAGCACCCCACTAGCGGGGGGACCCAACACCGGGGAGCTGTTTTTT. It codes for CASTPLAGGPNTGELFF.

The gene calls are TRBV4-1 and TRBJ2-5, with a possible D match to TRBD2 (6 bases). V dropped 3 bases and J dropped 1 base, with 12 bases sitting between them. The CDR3 is made up of 15 amino acids. Germline lookup yields CDR1 MGHRA and CDR2 YSYEKL. CDR3 sequence (DNA): TGCGCCAGCAGCCAGGGACCGGGAGCCCAAGAGACCCAGTACTTC. Translation: CASSQGPGAQETQYF.

This chain connects TRBV11-2 to TRBJ1-1; perhaps TRBD1 as D (6 bases). CDR1 is SGHAT and CDR2 is FQNNGV in the germline V gene. V lost 3 bases to trimming and J lost 4 bases, with 15 bases between them. The CDR3 is made up of 15 amino acids. CDR3 sequence: CASSFGRAGVTEAFF. CDR3 in DNA: TGTGCCAGCAGCTTCGGCAGGGCAGGGGTCACTGAAGCTTTCTTT.

The chain joins TRBV5-4 to TRBJ2-3, with 7 bases fitting TRBD2. The CDR3 is made up of 17 amino acids. Unmatched junction bases numbered 10, after V lost 2 bases and J lost 1 base. Looked up from germline, CDR1 is SGHNT and CDR2 is YYREEE (reference sequence). CDR3 residues: CASSFDPRGTRTDTQYF. The CDR3 bases are TGTGCCAGCAGCTTTGACCCGCGGGGGACTCGCACAGATACGCAGTATTTT.

V gene TRBV25-1 combines with J gene TRBJ1-1; D is ambiguous. This CDR3 is built from 14 residues. Trimming cost V 0 bases and J 6 bases, with 11 bases left between them. Germline V gene sequence: CDR1 MGHDK, CDR2 SYGVNS. The CDR3 nucleotides are TGTGCCAGCAGTGAATATGGGGTTGTCGCTGAAGCTTTCTTT. Protein product: CASSEYGVVAEAFF.

The J gene is TRBJ2-1, the V gene TRBV25-1; weak D call: TRBD2 (6 bases). The CDR3 consists of 15 residues. Between the trimmed V and J ends, which lost 6 bases and 7 bases, there was a span of 19 bases. The germline CDR1 and CDR2 sequences are MGHDK and SYGVNS. This chain's CDR3 is CASSRLGRRDNEQFF. CDR3 coding DNA: TGTGCCAGCAGCAGACTAGGCCGGAGGGATAATGAGCAGTTCTTC.

This clone appeared a few times. V gene TRBV3-1 (or the pseudogene TRBV3-2) combines with J gene TRBJ2-3; D uncertain. Germline V lookup: CDR1 LGHDT, CDR2 YNNKEL (reference sequence). The V gene lost 0 bases and the J gene lost 5 bases, with 12 bases spanning the gap. This CDR3 contains 15 residues. The CDR3 DNA sequence: TGTGCCAGCAGCCAAGAACCCCACCTTGGAGATACGCAGTATTTT. Residues: CASSQEPHLGDTQYF.

The chain joins TRBV7-2 to TRBJ1-2, with D possibly matching TRBD1 (5 bases). The CDR3 has 15 amino acids. Trimming stripped 5 bases from V and 0 bases from J, with 13 bases between. CDR1 is SGHTA and CDR2 is FQGNSA in the germline V gene. The CDR3 reads CASSTARGANYGYTF. The CDR3 DNA reads TGTGCCAGCAGCACCGCCCGGGGGGCTAACTATGGCTACACCTTC.

This chain links TRBV27 with TRBJ1-4; D unresolved. The ends were cut back, 6 bases at V and 4 bases at J, with 12 bases in the middle. CDR3 length equals 14 residues. Germline values: CDR1 MNHEY, CDR2 SMNVEV (reference sequence). The CDR3 coding sequence is TGTGCCAGCAGCCCCGTGGGCCATAATGAAAAACTGTTTTTT. Protein: CASSPVGHNEKLFF.

The chain carries TRBV9 and TRBJ2-1, with 8 nucleotides matching TRBD1. The CDR3 contains 15 residues. With 0 bases clipped from V and 9 bases from J, the junction kept 8 bases outside the gene matches. CDR1 and CDR2 (germline): SGDLS, YYNGEE. The CDR3 DNA sequence: TGTGCCAGCAGCGTAGTCGGGGCAGGGGGCGGTGAGCAGTTCTTC. Amino acids: CASSVVGAGGGEQFF.

The genes are TRBV4-2 and TRBJ2-5; D not certain. Germline V lookup: CDR1 LGHNA, CDR2 YNFKEQ. The CDR3 runs 16 residues. V was cut by 0 bases and J by 4 bases, with 15 bases left in between. CDR3 sequence reads: CASSQEAGSVGETQYF. CDR3 nucleotides: TGTGCCAGCAGCCAAGAGGCCGGAAGCGTCGGAGAGACCCAGTACTTC.

The chain links TRBV7-9 to TRBJ2-5; 7 bases line up with TRBD1. Germline V CDR1 and CDR2: SEHNR, FQNEAQ (reference sequence). The J segment lost 5 bases and the V segment lost 4 bases, leaving 1 base of the junction unmatched. The CDR3 spans 12 residues. CDR3 protein: CASSSGQETQYF. In DNA form, the CDR3 reads TGTGCCAGCAGCTCGGGACAGGAGACCCAGTACTTC.

The chain couples TRBV27 to TRBJ1-2; unclear D gene. In germline, CDR1 is MNHEY, CDR2 SMNVEV (reference sequence). V was pared by 2 bases and J by 2 bases, with 6 bases between. The CDR3 consists of 13 residues. CDR3 coding DNA: TGTGCCAGCAGTTTAGACGGAAACTATGGCTACACCTTC. Residues: CASSLDGNYGYTF.

CDR3 coding DNA: TGTGCCAGCAGTGAGGGGACAGGCCCCCTCTACTTC. Protein: CASSEGTGPLYF. The V and J genes are TRBV6-4 and TRBJ2-7, with 8 bases aligning to TRBD1. Germline trimming cut 3 bases from V and 13 bases from J; bases unmatched to any gene: 8. Looked up from germline, CDR1 is MRHNA and CDR2 is SNTAGT. The CDR3 is made up of 12 amino acids.

The chain uses TRBV6-5 and TRBJ2-2; tentatively, D is TRBD1 (5 bases). This CDR3 is built from 13 residues. V was cut by 6 bases and J by 3 bases, with 8 bases left in between. The germline gives CDR1 MNHEY, CDR2 SVGAGI. CDR3 sequence reads: CASRKQDTGELFF. DNA for the CDR3: TGTGCCAGCAGGAAACAGGACACCGGGGAGCTGTTTTTT.

J is TRBJ1-2 and V is TRBV7-9; the D gene is possibly TRBD1 (5 bases). With 6 bases removed from V and 2 bases from J, the gap between germline ends came to 10 bases. The germline gives CDR1 SEHNR, CDR2 FQNEAQ (reference sequence). There are 13 residues in the CDR3. The CDR3 reads CASSPGPNYGYTF. The CDR3 DNA reads as TGTGCCAGCAGTCCGGGACCGAACTATGGCTACACCTTC.

The chain has TRBV24-1 and TRBJ1-1; possible D gene TRBD1, 5 bases. Trimming took off 2 bases at V and 7 bases at J, with 16 bases between the two ends. The CDR3 is made up of 15 amino acids. Germline-derived CDR1 and CDR2 are KGHDR and SFDVKD. CDR3 loop: CATSDWRGAGGEAFF. CDR3 DNA sequence: TGTGCCACCAGTGATTGGAGAGGGGCGGGTGGTGAAGCTTTCTTT.

J is TRBJ1-5 and V is TRBV2; D not resolved. The CDR3 runs to 17 residues. The V and J ends lost 4 bases and 0 bases respectively, with 16 bases between them. Germline CDR1 SNHLY, CDR2 FYNNEI. The CDR3 DNA sequence: TGTGCCAGCAGTGGAATTCCAGGAGGATATAGCAATCAGCCCCAGCATTTT. Residues: CASSGIPGGYSNQPQHF.

This chain connects TRBV7-9 to TRBJ1-1; D not certain. V lost 5 bases and J 2 bases, leaving 9 bases between the germline ends. The CDR3 is made up of 13 amino acids. CDR1 and CDR2 from the germline V gene are SEHNR and FQNEAQ (reference sequence). The CDR3 nucleotides are TGTGCCAGCAGCCACCGGACTAACACTGAAGCTTTCTTT. Its translation: CASSHRTNTEAFF.

This chain uses TRBV27 with TRBJ1-4; D is unclear. This CDR3 region has 16 residues. V lost 5 bases to trimming and J lost 3 bases, with 16 bases between them. The germline gives CDR1 MNHEY, CDR2 SMNVEV (reference sequence). CDR3: CASSLRRAVANEKLFF. The CDR3, as DNA: TGTGCCAGCAGTCTCCGGAGGGCAGTCGCTAATGAAAAACTGTTTTTT.

The V and J genes are TRBV5-1 and TRBJ1-1, with no clear D. The CDR3 contains 13 residues. CDR1 SGHRS and CDR2 YFSETQ come from the germline V gene. Trimming removed 3 bases at V and 1 base at J, with 7 bases between. The CDR3 reads CASSSGENTEAFF. In DNA form, the CDR3 reads TGCGCCAGCAGCTCCGGGGAGAACACTGAAGCTTTCTTT.